This T cell receptor beta chain came from a study of blood T cell repertoires in COVID-19. Germline V gene lookup returns CDR1 SGHRS and CDR2 YFSETQ. Trimming shortened V by 4 bases and J by 0 bases, and 10 bases separated the two germline ends. This CDR3 is 14 amino acids long. Assay: immunoSEQ multiplex PCR; the TCRdb copy retains only in-frame clones and omits some. The table lists more than 350,000 clones, 85% to 90% of them singletons. This clonotype originated in a man in his late teens or twenties who had recovered from COVID-19. V is TRBV5-1 and J is TRBJ2-5, with D perhaps TRBD1 (5 bases). Sequencing was performed on PBMCs or T cells enriched from blood (not recorded which). CDR3 residues: CASSPWGHQETQYF. CDR3 nucleotide sequence: TGCGCCAGCAGCCCGTGGGGCCACCAAGAGACCCAGTACTTC.